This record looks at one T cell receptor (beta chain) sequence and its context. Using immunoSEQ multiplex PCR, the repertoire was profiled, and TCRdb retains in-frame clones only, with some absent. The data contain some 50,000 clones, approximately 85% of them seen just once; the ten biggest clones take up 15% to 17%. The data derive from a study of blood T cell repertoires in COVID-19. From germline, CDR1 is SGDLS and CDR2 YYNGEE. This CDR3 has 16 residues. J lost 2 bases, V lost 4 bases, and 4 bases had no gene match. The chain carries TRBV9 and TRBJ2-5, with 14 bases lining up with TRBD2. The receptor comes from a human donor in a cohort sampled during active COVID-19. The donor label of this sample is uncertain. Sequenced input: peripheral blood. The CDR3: CASSKRTSGGQETQYF. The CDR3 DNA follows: TGTGCCAGCAGCAAACGGACTAGCGGGGGGCAAGAGACCCAGTACTTC.